This T cell receptor beta chain was retrieved from a study of cytomegalovirus exposure and HLA in healthy donors. Concerning this clone: What it binds is unknown.

At sampling all donors were nominally healthy, likely with unrecorded immune exposures. Study observations and caveats: TCR beta V- and J-gene trimming, according to a later analysis, was linked to a missense DCLRE1C variant. Sequencing had likely introduced a cluster of highly shared sequence variants as an artifact. It was in a later analysis that TCR association rates were seen to vary by HLA locus, highest for DRB1 and lowest for HLA-C.

Use of 60 Vbeta and 13 Jbeta primers characterized the PCR. Data came from immunoSEQ multiplex PCR; TCRdb stores just in-frame clones and leaves some out. The sample records about 87,000 clones, 75% to 80% being singletons. Germline values: CDR1 GTSNPN, CDR2 SVGIG (reference sequence). The CDR3 has 12 residues. V gave up 1 base and J gave up 6 bases, with 7 bases separating them. This receptor was taken from a woman in her forties in good health and CMV-seronegative. The chain employs TRBV30 and TRBJ1-5, with D perhaps TRBD1 (5 bases). Sequencing was done on a sample of PBMCs. CDR3 protein: CAWSAGGQPQHF. The CDR3 coding sequence is TGTGCCTGGAGTGCCGGGGGTCAGCCCCAGCATTTT.